Many counts were recorded for the clone carrying this TCR beta chain. The CDR3 has 19 amino acids. Per germline, CDR1 MGHRA and CDR2 YSYEKL. The V gene end was trimmed by 4 bases and the J gene end by 4 bases; junction bases not matched to a gene: 19. The data stem from a study of T cells in Graves' hyperthyroidism and ophthalmopathy. Amplified TCR beta CDR3 regions derived from RNA transcripts. The HTBI primer set was used in a first-round RT-PCR of the TCR CDR3. TCRdb processed the multiplex PCR reads anew with MiXCR; each CDR3 protein has one entry. The repertoire holds a few hundred thousand distinct CDR3 sequences, 46% seen once, with 19% in the top ten.

The chain employs TRBV4-1 and TRBJ2-7, with 10 bases identical to TRBD2. This clonotype was sampled from an adult woman with Graves' disease, either hyperthyroidism or ophthalmopathy (not recorded which). Material for sequencing was peripheral blood or thyroid tissue (not recorded which). CDR3 in DNA: TGCGCCAGCAGCCTCTTCGTTGGTGTTCCGGGACTAGCGTTGTACGAGCAGTACTTC. This codes for CASSLFVGVPGLALYEQYF.